Detailed here is one T cell receptor beta chain. The germline V gene has CDR1 MNHEY and CDR2 SVGAGI. The germline V and J ends were trimmed by 7 bases and 3 bases, with 10 bases remaining between them. This CDR3 is built from 12 residues. As originally analysed: Using reference gene primer amplification, nucleated cell counts were estimated. The method was immunoSEQ multiplex PCR; TCRdb's version includes in-frame clones alone and lacks a portion of them. The V and J calls and the clone size are those of that table, but D and trimming were determined from the DNA. The data contain 100,000 to 150,000 clones, approximately 90% of them singletons. The source of the sample is a study of blood T cell repertoires in COVID-19. Study-wide context: Sites in the United States, Italy and Spain provided acute and convalescent COVID-19 samples.

Sequenced input: peripheral blood. V gene TRBV6-5 combines with J gene TRBJ2-7; tentatively, D is TRBD1 (6 bases). The clonotype originates from a man between 50 and 59 years old with acute or convalescent COVID-19. This CDR3 reads CASIGRGYEQYF. The CDR3 DNA is TGTGCCAGCATCGGCAGGGGCTACGAGCAGTACTTC.